This paragraph reports one TCR beta chain. CDR3 length: 16 amino acids. The junction had 8 bases not matched to a gene; V was cut back by 7 bases and J by 0 bases. In germline, CDR1 is SGHTA, CDR2 FQGNSA. The protocol was immunoSEQ multiplex PCR, while the TCRdb copy is restricted to in-frame clones and leaves out a portion. The data show approximately 450,000 clones, 75% to 90% seen once. This sample is drawn from a study of blood T cell repertoires in COVID-19. Two negative PCRs, clearance, or symptom resolution were required of recovered Cohort 3 donors. Sequencing was performed on PBMCs or T cells enriched from blood (not recorded which). The V gene is TRBV7-2, the J gene TRBJ2-2; TRBD2 agrees at 7 bases. This TCR was recovered from a man younger than 45 who had recovered from COVID-19. As DNA, the CDR3 is TGTGCCAGCACCTCTGTGGGAGGGACGAACACCGGGGAGCTGTTTTTT. It codes for CASTSVGGTNTGELFF.